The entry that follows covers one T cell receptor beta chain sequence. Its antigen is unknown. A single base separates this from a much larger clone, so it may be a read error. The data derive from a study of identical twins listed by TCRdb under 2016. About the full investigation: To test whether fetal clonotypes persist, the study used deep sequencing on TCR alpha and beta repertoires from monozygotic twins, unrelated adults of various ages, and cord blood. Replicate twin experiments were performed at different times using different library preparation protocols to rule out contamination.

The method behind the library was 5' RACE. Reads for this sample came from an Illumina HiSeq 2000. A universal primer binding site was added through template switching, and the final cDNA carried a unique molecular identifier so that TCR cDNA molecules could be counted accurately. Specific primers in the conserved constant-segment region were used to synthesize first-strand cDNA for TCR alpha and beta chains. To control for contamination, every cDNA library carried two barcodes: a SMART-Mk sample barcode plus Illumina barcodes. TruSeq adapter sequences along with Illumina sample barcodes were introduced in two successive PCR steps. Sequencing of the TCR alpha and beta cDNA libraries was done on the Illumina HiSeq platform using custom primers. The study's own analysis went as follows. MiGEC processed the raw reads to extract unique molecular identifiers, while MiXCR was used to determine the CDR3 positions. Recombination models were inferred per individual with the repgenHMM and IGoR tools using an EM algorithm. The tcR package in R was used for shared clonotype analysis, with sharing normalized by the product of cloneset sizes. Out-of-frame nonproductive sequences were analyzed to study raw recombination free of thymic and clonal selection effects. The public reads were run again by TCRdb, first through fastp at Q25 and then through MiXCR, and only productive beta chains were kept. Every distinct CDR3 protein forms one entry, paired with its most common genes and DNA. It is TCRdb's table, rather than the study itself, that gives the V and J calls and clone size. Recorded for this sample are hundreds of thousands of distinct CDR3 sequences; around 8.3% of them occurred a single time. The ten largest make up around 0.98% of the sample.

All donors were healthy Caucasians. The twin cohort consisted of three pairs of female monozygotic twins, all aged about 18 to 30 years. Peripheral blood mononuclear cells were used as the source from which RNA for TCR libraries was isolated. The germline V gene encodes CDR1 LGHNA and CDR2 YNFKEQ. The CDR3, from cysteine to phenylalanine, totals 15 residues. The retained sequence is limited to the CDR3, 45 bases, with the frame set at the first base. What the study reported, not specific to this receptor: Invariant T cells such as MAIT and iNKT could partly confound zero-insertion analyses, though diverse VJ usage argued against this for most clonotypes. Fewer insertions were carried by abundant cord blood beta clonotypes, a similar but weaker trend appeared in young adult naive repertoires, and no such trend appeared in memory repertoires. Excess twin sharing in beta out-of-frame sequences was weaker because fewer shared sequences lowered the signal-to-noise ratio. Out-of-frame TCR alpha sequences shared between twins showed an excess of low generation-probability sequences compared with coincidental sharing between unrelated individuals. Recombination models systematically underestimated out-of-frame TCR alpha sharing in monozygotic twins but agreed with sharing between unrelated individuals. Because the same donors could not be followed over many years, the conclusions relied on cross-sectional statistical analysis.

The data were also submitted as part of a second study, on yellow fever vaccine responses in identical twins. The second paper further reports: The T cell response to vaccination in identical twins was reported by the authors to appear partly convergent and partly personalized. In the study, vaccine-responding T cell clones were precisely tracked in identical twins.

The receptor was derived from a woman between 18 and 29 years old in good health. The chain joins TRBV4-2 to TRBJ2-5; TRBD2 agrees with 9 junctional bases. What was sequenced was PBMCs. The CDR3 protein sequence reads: CASSQVAGVGETPYF. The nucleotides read TGTGCCAGCAGCCAAGTAGCGGGAGTGGGAGAGACCCCGTACTTC.